This entry describes one TCR beta chain. Germline-derived CDR1 and CDR2 are LGHDT and YNNKEL (reference sequence). The CDR3 length is 14 residues. The trim removed 1 base at V and 7 bases at J, leaving 6 bases unmatched. TCRdb keeps only in-frame clones here, not all; method: immunoSEQ multiplex PCR. Of about 160,000 clones in the sample, approximately 90% were seen once. This specimen comes from a study of blood T cell repertoires in COVID-19. The receptor's source is a woman in her sixties with active or convalescent COVID-19. Material for sequencing was peripheral blood. The chain joins TRBV3-1 (or the pseudogene TRBV3-2) to TRBJ1-2, with 7 bases fitting TRBD1. CDR3 loop: CASSQGTGGAGYTF. CDR3 DNA: TGTGCCAGCAGCCAAGGGACAGGAGGGGCTGGCTACACCTTC.